A single sample gave rise to the 18 T cell receptor beta chains below, sequenced in a study of technical replicates of blood from several donors. Sequencing used immunoSEQ multiplex PCR; TCRdb keeps in-frame clones, though not all of them. This table holds some 94,000 clones, almost 97% found once. Sequences were obtained from T cells isolated from PBMCs. These receptors all stem from a human donor in good health.

The CDR3 here is CAWSAGGYYGYTF. Written as DNA, the CDR3 is TGTGCCTGGAGTGCAGGGGGCTACTATGGCTACACCTTC. The V gene is TRBV30, the J gene TRBJ1-2, with TRBD1 matching 8 bases. CDR3 length equals 13 residues. CDR1 is GTSNPN, CDR2 SVGIG, per germline (reference sequence). After removal of 1 base from V and 3 bases from J, the junction contained 1 base not matched to a gene.

The chain recombines TRBV6-6 with TRBJ2-3; D gene uncertain. Germline V CDR1 and CDR2: MNHNY, SVGAGI (reference sequence). V was shortened by 2 bases and J by 3 bases, with 6 bases between the two germline ends. The CDR3 loop spans 13 amino acids. The CDR3 DNA is TGTGCCAGCAGTTACCAGACTACAGATACGCAGTATTTT. This codes for CASSYQTTDTQYF.

Notes on this clone: Other DNA sequences from this sample encode an identical CDR3 as well. The V gene is TRBV19, the J gene TRBJ2-3; 12 positions match TRBD2. Germline trimming cut 2 bases from V and 3 bases from J; bases unmatched to any gene: 0. Germline V CDR1 and CDR2: LNHDA, SQIVND (reference sequence). The CDR3 runs to 15 residues. CDR3 coding DNA: TGTGCCAGTAGTATACTAGCGGGAGGGACAGATACGCAGTATTTT. It translates to CASSILAGGTDTQYF. Full variable domain (outside the CDR3, taken from reference TRBV19 and TRBJ2-3): DGGITQSPKYLFRKEGQNVTLSCEQNLNHDAMYWYRQDPGQGLRLIYYSQIVNDFQKGDIAEGYSVSREKKESFPLTVTSAQKNPTAFYLCASSILAGGTDTQYFGPGTRLTVL.

In this sample, this clone turned up a few times. This chain links TRBV27 with TRBJ1-1; weak D call: TRBD1 (6 bases). The CDR3 has 12 residues. V was pared by 7 bases and J by 10 bases, with 16 bases between. Germline lookup yields CDR1 MNHEY and CDR2 SMNVEV (reference sequence). The CDR3 is CASISTGRAAFF. DNA of the CDR3: TGTGCCAGCATATCCACAGGGCGAGCAGCTTTCTTT.

The chain has TRBV9 and TRBJ1-1; D may be TRBD1 (6 bases). The germline gives CDR1 SGDLS, CDR2 YYNGEE. The V and J ends lost 3 bases and 1 base respectively, with 10 bases between them. The CDR3 runs 14 residues. The chain's CDR3 is CASSAGTWNTEAFF. CDR3 DNA: TGTGCCAGCAGCGCCGGGACATGGAACACTGAAGCTTTCTTT.

The CDR3: CASSQASSGVSYEQYF. The CDR3, as DNA: TGCGCCAGCAGCCAAGCTTCTAGCGGGGTTAGCTACGAGCAGTACTTC. The chain joins TRBV4-1 to TRBJ2-7; 9 bases are a match to TRBD2. Trimming took 1 base from V and 3 from J; bases not matched to a gene: 7. Germline values: CDR1 MGHRA, CDR2 YSYEKL. The CDR3 sequence is 16 residues long.

This chain joins TRBV19 and TRBJ2-1; tentative D call: TRBD1 (5 bases). The CDR3 extends over 18 amino acids. Deletions cut 7 bases from V and 7 bases from J, with 29 bases between. Per the germline V gene, CDR1 is LNHDA and CDR2 is SQIVND (reference sequence). CDR3 nucleotides: TGTGCCAGTAAACCGATCCCGGGCAGGGCCACGCTCGAGAATGAGCAGTTCTTC. Protein product: CASKPIPGRATLENEQFF. Full variable domain (remainder filled in from reference TRBV19 and TRBJ2-1): DGGITQSPKYLFRKEGQNVTLSCEQNLNHDAMYWYRQDPGQGLRLIYYSQIVNDFQKGDIAEGYSVSREKKESFPLTVTSAQKNPTAFYLCASKPIPGRATLENEQFFGPGTRLTVL.

Here the CDR3 DNA reads TGTGCCAGCAGCCAGAGTAGAGTCGAGCAGTACTTC. As protein: CASSQSRVEQYF. The V and J genes are TRBV14 and TRBJ2-7; D is unresolved. This CDR3 has 12 amino acids. CDR1 SGHDN and CDR2 FVKESK come from the germline V gene. The V end was cut by 3 bases, the J end by 6 bases, with 9 bases between.

The chain couples TRBV7-6 to TRBJ2-7; D uncertain. CDR1 and CDR2 from the germline V gene are SGHVS and FNYEAQ. V dropped 4 bases and J dropped 2 bases, with 12 bases sitting between them. The CDR3 contains 14 residues. The CDR3 DNA sequence: TGTGCCAGCAGCTCTGGGCCGGCCCCCTACGAGCAGTACTTC. Translation gives CASSSGPAPYEQYF.

The chain uses TRBV5-4 and TRBJ1-1; D uncertain. CDR1 and CDR2 from the germline V gene are SGHNT and YYREEE (reference sequence). Trimming pared 2 bases from V and 1 base from J, leaving 12 bases between. The CDR3 covers 15 residues. Written as DNA, the CDR3 is TGTGCCAGCAGCTTAATACGAGGAGGGAACACTGAAGCTTTCTTT. Translated, it gives CASSLIRGGNTEAFF.

The chain links TRBV27 to TRBJ2-7; 9 positions agree with TRBD2. The V gene's germline CDR1 is MNHEY and CDR2 SMNVEV (reference sequence). The junction had 7 bases not matched to a gene; V was cut back by 1 base and J by 6 bases. The CDR3 has 15 amino acids. The CDR3 loop is CASSLYGGRAREQYF. CDR3 sequence (DNA): TGTGCCAGCAGTTTATACGGCGGGAGGGCCCGCGAGCAGTACTTC.

The chain uses TRBV6-4 and TRBJ2-7, with 7 bases lining up with TRBD2. Germline trimming cut 5 bases from V and 2 bases from J; bases unmatched to any gene: 9. The CDR3 extends over 15 amino acids. The germline V gene encodes CDR1 MRHNA and CDR2 SNTAGT. The chain's CDR3 is CASSPDWGGPYEQYF. Written as DNA, the CDR3 is TGTGCCAGCAGTCCTGACTGGGGAGGGCCCTACGAGCAGTACTTC.

This chain links TRBV29-1 with TRBJ1-4; D remains unclear. V lost 8 bases to trimming and J lost 4 bases, with 2 bases between them. CDR1 SQVTM and CDR2 ANQGSEA come from the germline V gene. This CDR3 is built from 9 residues. CDR3 in amino acids: CSYNEKLFF. The CDR3 region has the DNA TGCAGCTATAATGAAAAACTGTTTTTT.

V and J are TRBV5-8 and TRBJ1-3; D is ambiguous. V dropped 2 bases and J dropped 0 bases, with 12 bases sitting between them. The germline gives CDR1 SGHTS, CDR2 YDEGEE. This CDR3 region has 16 residues. CDR3 in amino acids: CASSFSRFNSGNTIYF. As DNA, the CDR3 is TGTGCCAGCAGCTTTTCGCGCTTCAACTCTGGAAACACCATATATTTT. Based on the CDR3 plus reference TRBV5-8 and TRBJ1-3, the full variable domain is EAGVTQSPTHLIKTRGQQATLRCSPISGHTSVYWYQQALGLGLQFLLWYDEGEERNRGNFPPRFSGRQFPNYSSELNVNALELEDSALYLCASSFSRFNSGNTIYFGEGSWLTVV.

This chain joins TRBV28 and TRBJ2-1, with D tentatively TRBD2 (5 bases). The germline V gene has CDR1 MDHEN and CDR2 SYDVKM. This CDR3 region has 11 residues. Trimming left V 1 base short and J 15 bases short, with 10 bases between. The CDR3, as DNA: TGTGCCAGCAGTTTATCTGGGAGCTGGTTCTTC. It codes for CASSLSGSWFF.

The rearrangement joins TRBV27 to TRBJ2-7; D perhaps matches TRBD1 (6 bases). The CDR3 length is 16 residues. Per germline, CDR1 MNHEY and CDR2 SMNVEV (reference sequence). Trimming stripped 3 bases from V and 0 bases from J, with 15 bases between. The CDR3: CASSFSPGVFSYEQYF. In DNA, the CDR3 is TGTGCCAGCAGTTTTTCGCCAGGGGTTTTCTCCTACGAGCAGTACTTC.

V usage is TRBV5-1 and J usage is TRBJ2-7, with TRBD2 matching over 9 bases. Germline V gene sequence: CDR1 SGHRS, CDR2 YFSETQ. The CDR3 is 15 amino acids. V was pared by 5 bases and J by 3 bases, with 9 bases of the junction left unmatched. CDR3 loop: CASRGALAGFYEQYF. Written as DNA, the CDR3 is TGCGCCAGCAGAGGGGCCCTAGCGGGATTCTACGAGCAGTACTTC. Variable domain in full (rest from reference TRBV5-1 and TRBJ2-7): KAGVTQTPRYLIKTRGQQVTLSCSPISGHRSVSWYQQTPGQGLQFLFEYFSETQRNKGNFPGRFSGRQFSNSRSEMNVSTLELGDSALYLCASRGALAGFYEQYFGPGTRLTVT.

The V and J genes are TRBV5-4 and TRBJ1-2, with 10 bases fitting TRBD1. The germline CDR1 and CDR2 sequences are SGHNT and YYREEE (reference sequence). The CDR3 runs to 16 residues. Trimming cost V 0 bases and J 3 bases; bases outside gene matches: 5. The CDR3 loop is CASSLDFGTGDYGYTF. DNA for the CDR3: TGTGCCAGCAGCTTGGATTTTGGGACAGGGGACTATGGCTACACCTTC.